This entry features one T cell receptor beta chain sequence. Per the germline V gene, CDR1 is MNHNY and CDR2 is SVGAGI (reference sequence). Trimming removed 8 bases from V and 2 bases from J, with 22 bases in between. The CDR3 loop spans 16 amino acids. Some clones are missing from TCRdb's copy, which holds only in-frame ones; the method was immunoSEQ multiplex PCR. The sample shows roughly 130,000 clones, roughly 88% of them seen only once. This record belongs to a study of blood T cell repertoires in COVID-19. Background on the study: Samples taken during acute and convalescent COVID-19 were collected in the United States, Italy and Spain.

The rearrangement joins TRBV6-6 to TRBJ2-7, with D unclear. The sequenced sample consisted of peripheral blood. The sequence derives from a man aged 60-69 years with active or convalescent COVID-19. For the CDR3, the DNA is TGTGCCAGCCGACCGTGGGCAACCACCTCTCCCTACGAGCAGTACTTC. This translates into CASRPWATTSPYEQYF.